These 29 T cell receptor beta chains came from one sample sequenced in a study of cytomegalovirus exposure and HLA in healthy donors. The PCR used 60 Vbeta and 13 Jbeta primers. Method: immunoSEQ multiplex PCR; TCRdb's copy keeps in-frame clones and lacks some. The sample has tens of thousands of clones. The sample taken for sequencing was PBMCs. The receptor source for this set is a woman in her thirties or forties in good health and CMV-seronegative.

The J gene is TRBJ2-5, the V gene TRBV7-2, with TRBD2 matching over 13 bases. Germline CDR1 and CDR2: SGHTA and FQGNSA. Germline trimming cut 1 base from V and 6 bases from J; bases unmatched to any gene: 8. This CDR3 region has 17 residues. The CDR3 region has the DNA TGTGCCAGCAGCTTAGACGGAGAACTAGCGGGAGGGAAGACCCAGTACTTC. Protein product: CASSLDGELAGGKTQYF.

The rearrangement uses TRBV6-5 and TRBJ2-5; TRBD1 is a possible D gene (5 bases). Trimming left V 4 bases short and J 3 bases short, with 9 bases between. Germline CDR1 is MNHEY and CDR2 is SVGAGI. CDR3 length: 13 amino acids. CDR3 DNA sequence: TGTGCCAGCAGTTTGGCAGGGAAAGAGACCCAGTACTTC. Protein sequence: CASSLAGKETQYF.

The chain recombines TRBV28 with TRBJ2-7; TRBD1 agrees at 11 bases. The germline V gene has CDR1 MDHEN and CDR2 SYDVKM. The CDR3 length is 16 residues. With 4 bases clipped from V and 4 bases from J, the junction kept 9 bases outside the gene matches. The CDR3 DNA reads TGTGCCAGCAGTTCCCCCCAGGGACAGGGGGTTTACGAGCAGTACTTC. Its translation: CASSSPQGQGVYEQYF.

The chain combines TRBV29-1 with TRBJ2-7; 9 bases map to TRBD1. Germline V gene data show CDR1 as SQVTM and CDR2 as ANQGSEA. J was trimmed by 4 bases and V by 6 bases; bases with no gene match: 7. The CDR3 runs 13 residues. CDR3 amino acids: CSVGGTGRYEQYF. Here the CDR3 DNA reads TGCAGCGTGGGGGGGACAGGGCGGTACGAGCAGTACTTC.

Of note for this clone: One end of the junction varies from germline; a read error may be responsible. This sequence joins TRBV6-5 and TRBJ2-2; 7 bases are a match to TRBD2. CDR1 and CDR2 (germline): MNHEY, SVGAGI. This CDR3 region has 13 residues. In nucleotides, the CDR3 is TGCTTGGGGCTAGCGGAGACAGAGGGGGAGCTGTTTTTT. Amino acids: CLGLAETEGELFF.

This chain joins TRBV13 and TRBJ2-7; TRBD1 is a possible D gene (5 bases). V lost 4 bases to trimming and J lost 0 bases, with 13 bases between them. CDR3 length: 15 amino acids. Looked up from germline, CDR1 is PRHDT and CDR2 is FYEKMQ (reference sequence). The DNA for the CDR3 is TGTGCCAGCAGCTCTCGACAGAGGAGCTCCTACGAGCAGTACTTC. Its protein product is CASSSRQRSSYEQYF.

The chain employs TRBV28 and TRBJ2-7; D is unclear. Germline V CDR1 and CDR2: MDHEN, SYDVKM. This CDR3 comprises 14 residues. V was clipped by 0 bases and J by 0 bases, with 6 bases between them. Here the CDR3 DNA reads TGTGCCAGCAGTTTATGGGCTAGCTCCTACGAGCAGTACTTC. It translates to CASSLWASSYEQYF.

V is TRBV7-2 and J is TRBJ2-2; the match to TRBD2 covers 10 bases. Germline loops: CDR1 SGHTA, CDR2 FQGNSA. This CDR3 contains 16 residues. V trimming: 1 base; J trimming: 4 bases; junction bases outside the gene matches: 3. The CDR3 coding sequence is TGTGCCAGCAGCTTAGTCGCTAGCGGGAGCACCGGGGAGCTGTTTTTT. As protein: CASSLVASGSTGELFF.

In DNA, the CDR3 is TGTGCCAGCAGTTGGGGGCCTGCCTACGAGCAGTACTTC. It translates to CASSWGPAYEQYF. V is TRBV27 and J is TRBJ2-7; D is possibly TRBD1 (6 bases). CDR3 length: 13 residues. Between the trimmed V and J ends, which lost 4 bases and 2 bases, there was a span of 9 bases. CDR1 and CDR2 (germline): MNHEY, SMNVEV (reference sequence).

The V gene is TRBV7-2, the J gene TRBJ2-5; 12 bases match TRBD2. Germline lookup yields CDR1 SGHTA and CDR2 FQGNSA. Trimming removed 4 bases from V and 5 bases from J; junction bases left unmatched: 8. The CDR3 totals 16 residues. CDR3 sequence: CASSSRLAGVMETQYF. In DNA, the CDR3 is TGTGCCAGCAGCTCGCGACTAGCGGGAGTGATGGAGACCCAGTACTTC.

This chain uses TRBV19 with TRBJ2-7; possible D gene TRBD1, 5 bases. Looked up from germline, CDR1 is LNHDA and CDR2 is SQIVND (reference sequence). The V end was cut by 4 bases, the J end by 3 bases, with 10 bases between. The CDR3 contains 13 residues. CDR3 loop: CASSTGYNYEQYF. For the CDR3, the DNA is TGTGCCAGTAGTACAGGGTACAACTACGAGCAGTACTTC.

The CDR3: CASSLGTSGRQETQYF. CDR3 coding DNA: TGCGCCAGCAGCTTGGGGACTAGCGGGAGACAAGAGACCCAGTACTTC. This chain connects TRBV5-1 to TRBJ2-5; 13 bases are a match to TRBD2. Per the germline V gene, CDR1 is SGHRS and CDR2 is YFSETQ. CDR3 size: 16 residues. The J segment lost 2 bases and the V segment lost 0 bases, leaving 1 base of the junction unmatched. Complete variable domain (other parts from reference TRBV5-1 and TRBJ2-5): KAGVTQTPRYLIKTRGQQVTLSCSPISGHRSVSWYQQTPGQGLQFLFEYFSETQRNKGNFPGRFSGRQFSNSRSEMNVSTLELGDSALYLCASSLGTSGRQETQYFGPGTRLLVL.

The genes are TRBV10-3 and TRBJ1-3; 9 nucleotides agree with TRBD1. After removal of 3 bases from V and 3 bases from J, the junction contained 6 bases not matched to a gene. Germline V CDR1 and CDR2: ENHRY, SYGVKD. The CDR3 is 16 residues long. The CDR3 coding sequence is TGTGCCATCAGTGAAACGACAGGGGGTATTGGAAACACCATATATTTT. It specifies CAISETTGGIGNTIYF.

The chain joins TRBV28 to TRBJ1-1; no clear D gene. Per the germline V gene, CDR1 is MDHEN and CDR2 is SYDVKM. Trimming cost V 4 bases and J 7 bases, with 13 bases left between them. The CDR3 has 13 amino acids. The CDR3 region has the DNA TGTGCCAGCAGTTGGGAAGCCCGGGGTGAAGCTTTCTTT. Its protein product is CASSWEARGEAFF.

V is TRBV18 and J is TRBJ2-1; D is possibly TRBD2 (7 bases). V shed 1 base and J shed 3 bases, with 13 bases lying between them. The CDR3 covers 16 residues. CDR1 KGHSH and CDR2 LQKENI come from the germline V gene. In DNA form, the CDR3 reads TGTGCCAGCTCACCACAGGGGAGGGGGGGCTACAATGAGCAGTTCTTC. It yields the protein CASSPQGRGGYNEQFF.

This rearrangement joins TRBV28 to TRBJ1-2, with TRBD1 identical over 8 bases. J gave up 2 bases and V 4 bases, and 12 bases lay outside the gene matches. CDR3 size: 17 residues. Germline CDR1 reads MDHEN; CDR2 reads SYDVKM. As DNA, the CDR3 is TGTGCCAGCAGTTACCACAGGGGGGCCAGTGTCAACTATGGCTACACCTTC. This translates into CASSYHRGASVNYGYTF.

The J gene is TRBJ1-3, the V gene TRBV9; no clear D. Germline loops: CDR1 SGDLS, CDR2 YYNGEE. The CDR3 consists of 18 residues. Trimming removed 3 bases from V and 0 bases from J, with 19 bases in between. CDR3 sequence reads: CASSATFGLSLSGNTIYF. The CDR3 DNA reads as TGTGCCAGCAGCGCCACATTCGGACTCTCTCTCTCTGGAAACACCATATATTTT.

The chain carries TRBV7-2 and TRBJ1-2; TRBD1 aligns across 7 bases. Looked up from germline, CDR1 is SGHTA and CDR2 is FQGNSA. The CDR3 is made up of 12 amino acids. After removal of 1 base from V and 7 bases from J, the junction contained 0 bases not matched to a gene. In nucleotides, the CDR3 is TGTGCCAGCAGCTTAGGACAGGGTGGCTACACCTTC. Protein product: CASSLGQGGYTF. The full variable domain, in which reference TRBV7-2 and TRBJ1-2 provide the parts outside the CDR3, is GAGVSQSPSNKVTEKGKDVELRCDPISGHTALYWYRQSLGQGLEFLIYFQGNSAPDKSGLPSDRFSAERTGGSVSTLTIQRTQQEDSAVYLCASSLGQGGYTFGSGTRLTVV.

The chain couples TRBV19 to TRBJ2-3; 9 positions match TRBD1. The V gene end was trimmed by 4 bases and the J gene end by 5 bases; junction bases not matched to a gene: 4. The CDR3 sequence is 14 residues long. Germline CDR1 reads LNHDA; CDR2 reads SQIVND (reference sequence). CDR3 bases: TGTGCCAGTAGTACACAGGGGGCGGGAGATACGCAGTATTTT. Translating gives CASSTQGAGDTQYF.

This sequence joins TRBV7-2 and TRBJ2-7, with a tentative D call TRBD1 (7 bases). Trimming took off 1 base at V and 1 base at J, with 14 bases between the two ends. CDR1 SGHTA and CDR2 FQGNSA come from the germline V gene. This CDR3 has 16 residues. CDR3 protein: CASSLGTSRGSYEQYF. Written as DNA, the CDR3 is TGTGCCAGCAGCTTAGGAACTAGCAGGGGGTCCTACGAGCAGTACTTC. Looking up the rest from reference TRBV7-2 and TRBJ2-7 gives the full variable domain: GAGVSQSPSNKVTEKGKDVELRCDPISGHTALYWYRQSLGQGLEFLIYFQGNSAPDKSGLPSDRFSAERTGGSVSTLTIQRTQQEDSAVYLCASSLGTSRGSYEQYFGPGTRLTVT.

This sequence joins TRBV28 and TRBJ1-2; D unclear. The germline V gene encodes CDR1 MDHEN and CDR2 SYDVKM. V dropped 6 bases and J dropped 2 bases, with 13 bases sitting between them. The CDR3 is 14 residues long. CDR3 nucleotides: TGTGCCAGCAGCCCCCCCCCGGGAAACTATGGCTACACCTTC. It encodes CASSPPPGNYGYTF.

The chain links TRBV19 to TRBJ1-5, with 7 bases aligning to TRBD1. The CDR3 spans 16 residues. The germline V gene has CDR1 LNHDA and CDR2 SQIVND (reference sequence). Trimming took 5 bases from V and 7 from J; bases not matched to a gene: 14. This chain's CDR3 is CASSVRTGERSQPQHF. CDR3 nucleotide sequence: TGTGCCAGTAGTGTGCGCACAGGGGAAAGAAGCCAGCCCCAGCATTTT.

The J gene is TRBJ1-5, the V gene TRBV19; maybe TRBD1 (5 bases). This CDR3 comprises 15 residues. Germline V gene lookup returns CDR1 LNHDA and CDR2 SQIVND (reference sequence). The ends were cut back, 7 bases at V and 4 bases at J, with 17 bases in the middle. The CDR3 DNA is TGTGCCAGTACCCCGGACGGGGGTTGGAATCAGCCCCAGCATTTT. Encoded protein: CASTPDGGWNQPQHF.

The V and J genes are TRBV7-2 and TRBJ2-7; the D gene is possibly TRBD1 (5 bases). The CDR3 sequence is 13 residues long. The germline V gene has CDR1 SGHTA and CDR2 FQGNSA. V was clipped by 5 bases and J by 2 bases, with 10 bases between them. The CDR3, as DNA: TGTGCCAGCAGCCCATTGGGGCCCTACGAGCAGTACTTC. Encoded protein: CASSPLGPYEQYF.

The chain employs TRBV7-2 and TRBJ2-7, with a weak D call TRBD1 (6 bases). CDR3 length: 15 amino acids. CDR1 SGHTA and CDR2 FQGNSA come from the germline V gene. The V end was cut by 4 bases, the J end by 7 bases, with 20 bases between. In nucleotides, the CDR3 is TGTGCCAGCAGCTCCTTCAGGGGTTCGAAGGTGGAGCAGTACTTC. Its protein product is CASSSFRGSKVEQYF.

The DNA for the CDR3 is TGCGCCAGCAGCCGTGTGGAGACCTACGAGCAGTACTTC. Translation gives CASSRVETYEQYF. This rearrangement joins TRBV5-1 to TRBJ2-7; D unresolved. CDR1 is SGHRS, CDR2 YFSETQ, per germline. V was trimmed by 4 bases and J by 2 bases, leaving 10 bases between them. This CDR3 spans 13 amino acids.

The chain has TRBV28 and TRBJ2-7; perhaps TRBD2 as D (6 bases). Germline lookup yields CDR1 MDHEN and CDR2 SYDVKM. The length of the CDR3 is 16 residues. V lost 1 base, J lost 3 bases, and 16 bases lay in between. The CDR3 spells CASSLLKGLTHYEQYF. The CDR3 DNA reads TGTGCCAGCAGTTTATTGAAGGGACTCACACACTACGAGCAGTACTTC.

The chain's CDR3 is CSVEGYIGDRGLYGYTF. The CDR3 nucleotides read TGCAGCGTTGAAGGGTATATAGGGGACAGGGGGCTCTATGGCTACACCTTC. The rearrangement links TRBV29-1 to TRBJ1-2, with TRBD1 matching over 12 bases. V was clipped by 1 base and J by 4 bases; unmatched bases: 10. Germline values: CDR1 SQVTM, CDR2 ANQGSEA. The length of the CDR3 is 17 residues.

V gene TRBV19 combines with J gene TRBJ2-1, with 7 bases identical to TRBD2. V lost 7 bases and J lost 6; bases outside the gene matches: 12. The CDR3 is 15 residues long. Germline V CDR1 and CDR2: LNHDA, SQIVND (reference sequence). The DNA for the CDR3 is TGTGCCAGTACTGCCTCGGGCGGGGGAGTCAATGAGCAGTTCTTC. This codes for CASTASGGGVNEQFF.